Listed below are T cell receptor beta chains from one sample, sequenced in a study of T cells after yellow fever vaccination. TCRdb ran MiXCR on the 5' RACE reads and lists one entry per CDR3 protein. The repertoire holds about 170,000 distinct CDR3 sequences, 8% to 13% seen once, with 35% to 45% in the top ten. This specimen consisted of CD8+ T cells sorted from PBMCs, obtained 15 days after the yellow fever booster vaccination. These receptors all come from a man between 18 and 35 years old who received the YFV17D yellow fever vaccine. Each CDR3 is given with its conserved first and last residue. A D gene is named only where the DNA matches it firmly. Some rows have no size entry. The others give once, few or many, or a class for an expanded clone.

cdr3_length | j_call | v_call | d_call | clone_size | cdr3_aa | cdr3_nt
17 | TRBJ2-3 | TRBV7-9 | . | . | CASSTQLAGSITDTQYF | TGTGCCAGCAGCACCCAGCTCGCCGGGTCGATCACAGATACGCAGTATTTT
12 | TRBJ2-2 | TRBV7-2 | . | few | CASSLVFWELFF | TGTGCCAGCAGCTTAGTTTTTTGGGAGCTGTTTTTT
17 | TRBJ2-5 | TRBV5-5 | TRBD1 | many | CASRLTPGQGSQETQYF | TGTGCCAGCAGATTAACCCCGGGACAGGGGTCCCAAGAGACCCAGTACTTC
15 | TRBJ2-1 | TRBV4-1 | TRBD2 | . | CASSQVGTSGGGQFF | TGCGCCAGCAGCCAAGTGGGTACTAGCGGGGGGGGGCAGTTCTTC
12 | TRBJ2-1 | TRBV11-2 | . | . | CASSHRDPEQFF | TGTGCCAGCAGCCACAGGGACCCTGAGCAGTTCTTC
15 | TRBJ2-1 | TRBV7-9 | TRBD2 | . | CASSFWTSGKREQFF | TGTGCCAGCAGCTTCTGGACTAGCGGGAAAAGGGAGCAGTTCTTC
18 | TRBJ1-3 | TRBV7-2 | . | few | CASSHPPGPESSGNTIYF | TGTGCCAGCAGCCATCCCCCGGGACCCGAGAGCTCTGGAAACACCATATATTTT
15 | TRBJ2-3 | TRBV6-2/TRBV6-3 | TRBD2 | many | CASSYNAGGPDTQYF | TGTGCCAGCAGTTACAATGCGGGGGGGCCAGATACGCAGTATTTT
16 | TRBJ2-2 | TRBV3-1 | TRBD2 | few | CASSQVPGGRTGELFF | TGTGCCAGCAGCCAAGTCCCGGGGGGGCGGACCGGGGAGCTGTTTTTT
15 | TRBJ2-7 | TRBV12-5 | . | . | CASGLGGVTDDEQYF | TGTGCTAGTGGATTAGGCGGGGTTACCGACGACGAGCAGTACTTC
14 | TRBJ1-5 | TRBV5-6 | . | . | CASSYLSGDQPQHF | TGTGCCAGCAGCTACTTATCCGGGGATCAGCCCCAGCATTTT
12 | TRBJ2-1 | TRBV30 | . | few | CAWSTGGNEQFF | TGTGCCTGGAGCACCGGGGGCAATGAGCAGTTCTTC
14 | TRBJ2-4 | TRBV5-1 | . | few | CASSLGQGGNIQYF | TGCGCCAGCAGCTTGGGCCAGGGGGGAAACATTCAGTACTTC